This is a list of T cell receptor beta chains from one sample in a study of shared clonotypes between healthy human individuals. The assay was immunoSEQ multiplex PCR, and TCRdb's table has in-frame clones only and misses some. The sample holds about 2.1 million clones, just over 90% seen once. Input material: naive CD8+ T cells from PBMCs. These receptors originate from a man between 18 and 35 years old in good health. Some clones in this sample may be carry-over from other donors' samples. The conserved cysteine and the conserved F or W are not part of the CDR3 here.

v_call cdr3_aa
TRBV12-5 ASGYLPGQGDTEAF
TRBV19 ASSSGQTYEQY
TRBV11-2 ASSFGGDNYGYT
TRBV2 ASSELGGEQY
TRBV5-6 ASSRQTPTGELF
TRBV5-1 ASSFATGELF
TRBV7-2 ASSLVPGATNEKLF
TRBV7-9 ASSKPSGDAGELF
TRBV7-2 ASSHPTSGSTDTQY
TRBV9 ASSERDRELF
TRBV7-3 ASSSLAGVRANEQF
TRBV7-6 ASSFRRQGNTGELF
TRBV15 ATRTRDRNEKLF
TRBV7-2 ASSLGAYEAF
TRBV9 ASSVATWGQGNQPQH
TRBV5-1 ASSLDGTPSL
TRBV25-1 ASSAGVSLH
TRBV4-1 ASSHGPGTGTYEQY
TRBV19 ASSITGTSGIPDTGELF
TRBV7-9 ASSPGSGELF
TRBV30 AWGGLAVNQETQY
TRBV7-9 ASRPSGDGLRYEQY
TRBV5-6 ASSWGTGSDEQY
TRBV30 AWSVTSGRASYEQY
TRBV19 ASSIAGLSLDEQF
TRBV28 ASSLWGRGAGPQH
TRBV7-9 ASGEGRAEQY
TRBV10-3 AIRDSSLGTDTQY
TRBV7-9 ASSSPQGAGAEAF
TRBV9 ASSARHSTDTQY
TRBV7-9 ASSPHAPGGNEQF
TRBV27 ASSLFPGYNTGELF
TRBV19 ASSTGIRGRGQH
TRBV2 ASSEGLGQIITGEEQY
TRBV28 ASSTRQAPGLAGANNEQF
TRBV7-6 ASSLQSGAYEQY
TRBV12-2 ASPQRAGYNEQF
TRBV10-3 AISESNLWQNTEAF
TRBV28 ASSWGDEQF
TRBV4-1 ASSPGGLADDYNEQF
TRBV29-1 SARGFGSYEQY
TRBV28 ASRRHRGPSGNTIY
TRBV14 ASSPSGSVNTEAF
TRBV19 ATRPSGSSYEQY
TRBV5-1 ASSFLAARPDTGELF
TRBV28 ASVETAGNQPQH
TRBV15 ATSGQGAWRANYGYT
TRBV13 ASSSSGRAVDEQF
TRBV11-2 ASSLAADRGNEKLF